This entry is about one T cell receptor beta chain. The V gene's germline CDR1 is LNHNV and CDR2 YYDKDF (reference sequence). This CDR3 is built from 16 residues. With V trimmed by 0 bases and J by 2 bases, 4 bases remained unmatched. These data originate in a study of cytomegalovirus exposure and HLA in healthy donors. Donors likely had unrecorded immune exposures despite being nominally healthy when sampled. PCR employed 60 Vbeta and 13 Jbeta primers. Original processing methods: Later reanalysis found 75 million to 100 million unique TCR beta chains, about 11 million of them shared. Some clones are missing from TCRdb's copy, which holds only in-frame ones; the method was immunoSEQ multiplex PCR. Clonal size and the V and J genes are those of that table, whereas D and trimming came from the DNA. The repertoire holds around 200,000 clones, about 79% seen once, with under 1.5% in the top ten.

This TCR was recovered from a girl aged 2 to 9 in good health and CMV-seropositive. V and J are TRBV15 and TRBJ1-5; 7 bases are a match to TRBD1. The sequenced sample was PBMCs. The CDR3 region is CATSRDRQGGNQPQHF. CDR3 DNA: TGTGCCACCAGCAGAGATCGACAGGGCGGCAATCAGCCCCAGCATTTT.